This TCR beta chain was sequenced in a study of cytomegalovirus exposure and HLA in healthy donors (dated by TCRdb to between 2016 and 2019). Context from the whole study: According to an earlier analysis of around 600 of the donors, about 179 million T cells yielded 117 million unique TCR beta sequences and about 300 Gb of sequence data. Around 330 gigabases of sequencing data and 70 million to 100 million unique TCR sequences made up an early release that covered several hundred HLA-typed donors. Of the roughly 400 genotyped donors, over 65% fell in the genetic ancestry cluster associated with self-reported Caucasian donors. The study aimed to test whether signatures of past pathogen exposure could be identified by cataloging public T cell receptors. Using immunosequencing, the study profiled T cell repertoires from 666 subjects and related those repertoires to cytomegalovirus serostatus. A separate validation cohort of roughly 120 different subjects was used in addition to the 666-subject first cohort. High-throughput TCR immunosequencing, statistical association of individual TCRs with disease status, and machine learning were combined to predict cytomegalovirus infection status. A later analysis re-examined previously published TCR beta repertoires from 600 to 700 donors and added high-resolution HLA genotyping to investigate patterns of TCR occurrence. In the later analysis, no new phenotypic data were used to find candidate immune exposures; instead, reliance was placed on TCR beta sequences and their occurrence across donors. To decide whether each TCR beta V gene segment behaved as functional or pseudogenic, an earlier analysis of approximately 590 of the donors relied on high-throughput TCR beta sequencing. Donor age, sex, ethnicity and CMV serostatus were compiled alongside the repertoire data. In a later genetic analysis, genome-wide SNP genotypes for about three fifths of the roughly 670 donors were used, and that subset was treated as a discovery cohort. Every discovery cohort repertoire had been produced on one sequencing platform. HLA typing covered class I and class II loci at four-digit resolution. Typing coverage varied by locus: about 620-640 donors for A, B, C, DRB1 and DQB1; about 520 for DQA1; approximately 610 for DPA1; approximately 470 for DPB1. Roughly 5 DR-DQ haplotypes were handled as single units for association and clustering, since linkage in the cohort was strong. Across around 400 genotyped donors of the cohort, an average of roughly 200,000 unique TCR beta nucleotide sequences per donor were sequenced, and roughly a sixth of those sequences were non-productive.

Concerning this clone itself: The antigen it recognizes is unknown. No much larger clone is present one base from it, and per-base qualities are unavailable.

General findings and caveats noted by the study authors: Correlated functional status among segregating V segments might be attributable to linkage disequilibrium, but an unknown experimental factor could not be ruled out. A group of highly shared sequence variants was considered likely to be a technical artifact of the sequencing pipeline. It was suggested by the authors that the approach could potentially be generalized to other disease states and immunological phenotypes. The presence/absence analyses assumed that sequencing depth was roughly uniform across donors, and that assumption may not be true. When HLA alleles, especially DR and DQ, strongly co-occurred, TCR associations were difficult to assign to individual alleles. This cohort had only TCR beta chains sequenced, and the lack of alpha or paired-chain data limited which features could be detected. In an earlier analysis of 587 of the donors, most TCR beta V segments appeared in productive rearrangements about 87% or about 30% of the time, broadly matching IMGT annotations. A later genetic analysis reported fewer N-insertions in productive TCRs among donors in an Asian-associated ancestry cluster than the roughly 700-donor mean. The classifier was reported to diagnose cytomegalovirus status with high specificity and sensitivity in both the original and validation cohorts. In vitro tests confirmed that a few of the cytomegalovirus-associated TCR beta chains recognize cytomegalovirus antigens. Because HLA typing was unavailable for some donors at each locus, only the typed subset was used in association tests. A later analysis found that most CMV-associated TCR beta chains appeared HLA-restricted, with HLA associations seemingly driven largely by CMV exposure. A further reported finding was that TCR beta sequences accurately predicted the HLA-A and HLA-B alleles for most subjects in the first cohort. According to a later analysis, parvovirus B19, influenza, CMV and Epstein-Barr virus appeared linked to several top co-occurrence clusters. While some public TCRs were present in many individuals, most TCR sequences turned up only very rarely across donors. At a false discovery rate of 0.05, a later analysis linked 16,951 TCR beta sequences to specific HLA alleles. Some IMGT-functional V segments, including TRBV6-2 and TRBV6-3, could not be told apart with the 87-base-pair reads, so those segments were excluded. A later analysis found that TCR association rates varied across HLA loci, with DRB1 alleles showing the most associated TCRs and HLA-C alleles the fewest. Immune exposure information for the cohort was limited to CMV serostatus. Because counts were too low, 15 to 20 rarely observed V segments, including chromosome 9 orphons, were left out of the earlier analysis of approximately 580 of the donors. A total of 150 or so TCR beta chains were listed by the study as associated with cytomegalovirus. An association between a missense DCLRE1C variant and V-gene and J-gene trimming of TCR beta chains was found in a later genetic analysis and replicated in an independent cohort. In a later analysis, HLA-associated TCR beta chains were found to be more clonally expanded and to have lower generation probabilities than equally common non-associated chains.

Preparation of the library involved the immunoSEQ multiplex PCR assay. The multiplex PCR relied on a mix of 60 forward primers for TCR Vbeta segments and 13 reverse primers for TCR Jbeta segments. The CDR3 region of rearranged TCR beta genes was amplified from genomic DNA by a multiplex PCR assay. On the Illumina HiSeq System, the amplified TCR beta libraries were sequenced as 87-base-pair reads. The source study handled its data this way. A later analysis counted about 82 million unique TCR beta chains across the 550 to 700 repertoires, and around 9.9 million of these chains were shared by at least two donors. Raw reads were error-corrected and collapsed into unique sequences by a nearest-neighbor algorithm in which closely related sequences were merged to remove PCR and sequencing errors. V, D and J gene segments were assigned by aligning CDR3 sequences to IMGT reference sequences. For a sequence to be retained, at least a six-nucleotide match to both a V gene segment and a J gene segment was required. A rearrangement counted as productive if the CDR3 had no stop codons and remained in frame with V and J, and every other rearrangement counted as non-productive. Following IMGT convention, CDR3 was defined as the stretch from the second conserved V-encoded cysteine up to the conserved J-encoded phenylalanine. Sequences without an unambiguous match to a single V gene segment were excluded from the earlier analysis of about 630 of the donors. In an earlier analysis of some 590 of the donors, a V segment was called functional when productive rearrangements were above 56.7%, and segregating when the standard deviation between donors exceeded 5%. A statistical classification framework was built to diagnose cytomegalovirus status from the catalog of TCR beta chain sequences. V and J gene assignment, in a later analysis, came from comparing TCR nucleotide sequences with IMGT/GENE-DB human TR gene sequences. A later analysis assigned CDR3 sequences and most-parsimonious VDJ recombination scenarios with the TCRdist pipeline. A later analysis defined each TCR beta chain by its CDR3 amino acid sequence plus V-gene family, and excluded reads lacking a unique V-gene family. To address suspected cross-contamination and a sequencing artifact, a later analysis removed roughly 640 highly shared, low-generation-probability nucleotide sequences. A later analysis calculated a clonal expansion index for each public chain from normalized within-repertoire ranks of inferred template counts. Generation probabilities in a later analysis came from a VDJ recombination model fitted to out-of-frame rearrangements, and those results were checked against IGoR. Hypergeometric tests were used in a later analysis to score TCR-TCR, TCR-HLA and TCR-CMV co-occurrence, with a repertoire-size bias correction applied to the TCR pairs. A later analysis estimated false discovery rates by permuting HLA or CMV assignments 20 times. In a later analysis, co-occurring TCRs were grouped using DBSCAN, and TCRdist sequence similarity was added for clustering within HLA-allele-positive subsets. Repertoires with fewer than 30,000 or more than 120,000 public chains, plus five repertoires with anomalous nucleotide sharing, were excluded from co-occurrence clustering. TCRdb retrieved this table from immuneACCESS and kept in-frame rearrangements only. Not all clones are present; in checked studies, unresolved V genes account for under half, and no reason is known for the remainder. Clone size and the V and J calls come from that table; the DNA yielded D and trimming. In this sample the table shows around 120,000 clones, under 80% of which occur a single time. The top ten constitute 9.5% to 13% of the sample.

In total, approximately 700 healthy bone marrow donors made up the cohort. At the time of sampling, every cohort member was nominally healthy, though immune exposures that went unrecorded were likely present. The donor tested CMV seropositive and was one of the 289 seropositive cohort members. A peripheral blood sample was provided by each donor, and peripheral blood mononuclear cells were used for TCR beta sequencing. Genomic DNA was extracted from the blood cell samples with the Qiagen DNeasy Blood Extraction Kit. From the germline V gene, CDR1 is SGHRS and CDR2 is YFSETQ. V is pruned by 2 bases and J by 5 bases, leaving 7 bases of the junction without a gene match. The CDR3 runs 15 residues from the cysteine to the phenylalanine. The kept DNA is CDR3 alone, 45 bases in frame from the first base.

The sequence derives from a woman in her 50s in good health and CMV-seropositive. Sequenced sample: PBMCs. Rearrangement joined TRBV5-1 to TRBJ2-5; 9 central bases correspond to TRBD2. DNA sequence: TGCGCCAGCAGCTTATCCGGGACTAGCTTGGAGACCCAGTACTTC. This encodes CASSLSGTSLETQYF.